The 17 T cell receptor beta chains given below trace back to one sample, sequenced in a study of cytomegalovirus exposure and HLA in healthy donors. The PCR made use of 60 Vbeta and 13 Jbeta primers. This table comes from immunoSEQ multiplex PCR, and its TCRdb copy is limited to in-frame clones, with some not included. The sample shows more than 150,000 clones, around 82% of them seen only once. The sample was PBMCs. These receptors all come from a woman between 50 and 59 years old in good health and CMV-seropositive.

This CDR3 reads CASSLTTSDHEQFF. DNA for the CDR3: TGTGCCAGCAGCTTAACGACTAGCGACCATGAGCAGTTCTTC. This sequence joins TRBV7-2 and TRBJ2-1; TRBD2 aligns across 8 bases. CDR1 is SGHTA and CDR2 is FQGNSA in the germline V gene. Trimming at V came to 2 bases and at J to 8 bases, leaving 5 bases not matched to a gene. CDR3 length: 14 residues.

J is TRBJ2-1 and V is TRBV7-9; D ambiguous. Trimming stripped 1 base from V and 9 bases from J, with 7 bases between. The CDR3 length is 12 residues. The germline CDR1 and CDR2 sequences are SEHNR and FQNEAQ (reference sequence). CDR3 sequence reads: CASSLVAGEQFF. CDR3 DNA: TGTGCCAGCAGCTTAGTAGCCGGTGAGCAGTTCTTC.

This sequence joins TRBV15 and TRBJ2-3; no definite D call. V was pared by 0 bases and J by 3 bases, with 10 bases between. Germline CDR1 and CDR2: LNHNV and YYDKDF (reference sequence). The CDR3 has 15 amino acids. The CDR3 sequence: CATSRDRLVTDTQYF. In DNA form, the CDR3 reads TGTGCCACCAGCAGAGATAGGCTAGTAACAGATACGCAGTATTTT.

The V gene is TRBV15, the J gene TRBJ1-5; D gene unclear. V gave up 0 bases and J gave up 4 bases, with 10 bases separating them. Germline V gene data show CDR1 as LNHNV and CDR2 as YYDKDF (reference sequence). The CDR3 has 15 residues. CDR3 sequence reads: CATSRDMRKNQPQHF. CDR3 coding DNA: TGTGCCACCAGCAGAGATATGCGTAAGAATCAGCCCCAGCATTTT.

The CDR3 bases are TGTGCCAGCAGTTTGACGGGACAGCGGGAGCAGTACTTC. Translation: CASSLTGQREQYF. This chain uses TRBV27 with TRBJ2-7; 7 bases align to TRBD1. CDR1 is MNHEY, CDR2 SMNVEV, per germline (reference sequence). CDR3 length: 13 amino acids. V was pared by 3 bases and J by 7 bases, with 6 bases of the junction left unmatched.

This sequence joins TRBV15 and TRBJ2-7, with TRBD2 matching over 12 bases. The junction had 3 bases not matched to a gene; V was cut back by 7 bases and J by 2 bases. CDR3 length equals 14 residues. Germline V gives CDR1 LNHNV, CDR2 YYDKDF (reference sequence). Here the CDR3 reads CATKLAGGPYEQYF. CDR3 nucleotides: TGTGCCACCAAACTAGCGGGGGGCCCCTACGAGCAGTACTTC.

With regard to this clone: A read error may account for a junction end that differs from germline. This rearrangement joins TRBV7-9 to TRBJ1-1; 9 bases line up with TRBD1. Germline CDR1 and CDR2: SEHNR and FQNEAQ (reference sequence). This CDR3 contains 18 residues. For the CDR3, the DNA is TGTTCCAGCAGTCGTCTACAGGGGGCTAGGGGTATGAACACTGAAGCTTTCTTT. It codes for CSSSRLQGARGMNTEAFF.

The chain combines TRBV9 with TRBJ2-3; no reliable D call. CDR1 and CDR2 (germline): SGDLS, YYNGEE. Between the trimmed V and J ends, which lost 0 bases and 0 bases, there was a span of 8 bases. This CDR3 has 15 amino acids. The CDR3: CASSVGQVSTDTQYF. The CDR3 DNA reads TGTGCCAGCAGCGTAGGCCAGGTGAGCACAGATACGCAGTATTTT.

This clone is a singleton in its sample. The chain links TRBV9 to TRBJ2-3; 13 positions match TRBD2. With V trimmed by 3 bases and J by 2 bases, 3 bases remained unmatched. The CDR3 extends over 16 amino acids. CDR1 SGDLS and CDR2 YYNGEE come from the germline V gene. This CDR3 is CASSGGTSGVTDTQYF. In nucleotides, the CDR3 is TGTGCCAGCAGCGGAGGGACTAGCGGGGTCACAGATACGCAGTATTTT. The whole variable domain, remainder taken from reference TRBV9 and TRBJ2-3, is DSGVTQTPKHLITATGQRVTLRCSPRSGDLSVYWYQQSLDQGLQFLIQYYNGEERAKGNILERFSAQQFPDLHSELNLSSLELGDSALYFCASSGGTSGVTDTQYFGPGTRLTVL.

With respect to this clone: The sample holds other DNA sequences that translate to the same CDR3. V gene TRBV6-5 combines with J gene TRBJ2-3, with 8 bases matching TRBD1. V lost 2 bases and J lost 0; bases outside the gene matches: 1. The CDR3 consists of 15 residues. CDR1 and CDR2 (germline): MNHEY, SVGAGI. DNA of the CDR3: TGTGCCAGCAGTTACGGACAGGGAAGCACAGATACGCAGTATTTT. Its translation is CASSYGQGSTDTQYF.

This chain links TRBV19 with TRBJ2-1; 9 bases match TRBD1. The ends lost 8 bases at V and 11 bases at J; junction bases unmatched: 13. This CDR3 region has 14 residues. From germline, CDR1 is LNHDA and CDR2 SQIVND (reference sequence). CDR3 nucleotide sequence: TGTGCCAGTCGGCCGGGACAGGGCCAATTTCAGCAGTTCTTC. This translates into CASRPGQGQFQQFF.

This clone has a single count. J is TRBJ1-1 and V is TRBV19; a weak D match, TRBD1 (5 bases). The germline gives CDR1 LNHDA, CDR2 SQIVND (reference sequence). The CDR3 has 14 amino acids. V was clipped by 3 bases and J by 1 base, with 9 bases between them. DNA for the CDR3: TGTGCCAGTAGTATGTTACAGGCGAACACTGAAGCTTTCTTT. Encoded protein: CASSMLQANTEAFF.

The chain is built from TRBV5-1 and TRBJ2-3; 8 nucleotides agree with TRBD2. Germline V gene lookup returns CDR1 SGHRS and CDR2 YFSETQ. The CDR3 has 19 residues. The V segment lost 0 bases and the J segment 1 base; nucleotides outside the gene matches: 13. CDR3 region: CASSLEPAGALRGTDTQYF. The CDR3 DNA reads as TGCGCCAGCAGCTTGGAACCAGCGGGGGCCCTCCGGGGCACAGATACGCAGTATTTT.

The chain uses TRBV7-2 and TRBJ2-4; perhaps TRBD2 as D (5 bases). From germline, CDR1 is SGHTA and CDR2 FQGNSA. The V and J ends lost 5 bases and 6 bases respectively, with 17 bases between them. The CDR3 spans 15 residues. In DNA form, the CDR3 reads TGTGCCAGCAGCATCCAGACGGGGAGTCTAAACATTCAGTACTTC. Residues: CASSIQTGSLNIQYF.

CDR3 residues: CASSLLSGGNTGELFF. The CDR3, as DNA: TGTGCCAGCAGCTTGCTTAGCGGGGGGAACACCGGGGAGCTGTTTTTT. J is TRBJ2-2 and V is TRBV5-6; TRBD2 matches at 9 bases. Germline V CDR1 and CDR2: SGHDT, YYEEEE. The trim removed 1 base at V and 1 base at J, leaving 2 bases unmatched. The CDR3 is 16 residues long.

Written as DNA, the CDR3 is TGTGCCAGTTTCTCACACCGGGAAGCGGCGAGCTATGGCTACACCTTC. Its protein product is CASFSHREAASYGYTF. V and J are TRBV19 and TRBJ1-2; no reliable D call. Germline V gene sequence: CDR1 LNHDA, CDR2 SQIVND (reference sequence). The V and J ends lost 8 bases and 4 bases respectively, with 23 bases between them. The CDR3 has 16 residues.

The chain carries TRBV7-2 and TRBJ2-2, with D uncertain. Germline lookup yields CDR1 SGHTA and CDR2 FQGNSA. Trimming took off 3 bases at V and 7 bases at J, with 21 bases between the two ends. The CDR3 runs to 17 residues. The CDR3 loop is CASSFLPSSSRVGELFF. DNA of the CDR3: TGTGCCAGCAGCTTTTTACCCAGCTCCTCACGGGTCGGGGAGCTGTTTTTT.